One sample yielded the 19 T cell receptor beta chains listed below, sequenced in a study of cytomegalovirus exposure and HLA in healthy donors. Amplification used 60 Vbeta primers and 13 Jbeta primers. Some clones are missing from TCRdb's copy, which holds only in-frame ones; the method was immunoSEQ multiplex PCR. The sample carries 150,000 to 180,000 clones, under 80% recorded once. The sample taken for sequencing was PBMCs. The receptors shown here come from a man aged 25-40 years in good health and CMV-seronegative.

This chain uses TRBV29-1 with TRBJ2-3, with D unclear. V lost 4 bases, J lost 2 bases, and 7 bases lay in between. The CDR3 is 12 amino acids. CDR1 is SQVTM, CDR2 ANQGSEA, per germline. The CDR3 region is CSVAGPTDTQYF. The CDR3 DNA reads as TGCAGCGTTGCTGGGCCCACAGATACGCAGTATTTT.

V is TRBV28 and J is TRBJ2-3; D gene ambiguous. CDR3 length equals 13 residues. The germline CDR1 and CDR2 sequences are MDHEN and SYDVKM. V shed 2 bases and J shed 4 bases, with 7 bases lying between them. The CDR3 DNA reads TGTGCCAGCAGTTTACAGGTCCCAGATACGCAGTATTTT. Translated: CASSLQVPDTQYF. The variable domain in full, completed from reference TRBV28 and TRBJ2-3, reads DVKVTQSSRYLVKRTGEKVFLECVQDMDHENMFWYRQDPGLGLRLIYFSYDVKMKEKGDIPEGYSVSREKKERFSLILESASTNQTSMYLCASSLQVPDTQYFGPGTRLTVL.

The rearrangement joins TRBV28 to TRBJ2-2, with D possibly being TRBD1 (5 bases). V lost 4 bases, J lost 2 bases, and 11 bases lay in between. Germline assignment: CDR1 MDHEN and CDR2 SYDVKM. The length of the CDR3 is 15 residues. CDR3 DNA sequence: TGTGCCAGCAGTTCGGGTCAGGGAAACACCGGGGAGCTGTTTTTT. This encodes CASSSGQGNTGELFF.

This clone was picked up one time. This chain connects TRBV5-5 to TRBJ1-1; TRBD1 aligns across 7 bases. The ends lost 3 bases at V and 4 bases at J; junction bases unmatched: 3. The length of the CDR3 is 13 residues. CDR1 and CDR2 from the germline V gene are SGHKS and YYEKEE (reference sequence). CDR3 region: CASSWTGGTEAFF. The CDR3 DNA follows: TGTGCCAGCAGCTGGACAGGAGGCACTGAAGCTTTCTTT. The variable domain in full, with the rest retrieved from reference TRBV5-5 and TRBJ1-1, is DAGVTQSPTHLIKTRGQQVTLRCSPISGHKSVSWYQQVLGQGPQFIFQYYEKEERGRGNFPDRFSARQFPNYSSELNVNALLLGDSALYLCASSWTGGTEAFFGQGTRLTVV.

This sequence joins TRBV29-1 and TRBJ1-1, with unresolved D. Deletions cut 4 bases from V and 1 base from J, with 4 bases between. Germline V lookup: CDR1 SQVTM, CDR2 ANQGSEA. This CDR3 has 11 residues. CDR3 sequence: CSVARNTEAFF. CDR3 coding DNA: TGCAGCGTTGCCAGGAACACTGAAGCTTTCTTT.

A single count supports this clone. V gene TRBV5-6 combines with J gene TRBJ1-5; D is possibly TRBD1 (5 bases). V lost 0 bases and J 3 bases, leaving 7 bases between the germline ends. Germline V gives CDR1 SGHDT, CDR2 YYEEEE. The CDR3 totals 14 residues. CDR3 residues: CASSLAGFNQPQHF. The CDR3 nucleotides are TGTGCCAGCAGCTTGGCAGGGTTCAATCAGCCCCAGCATTTT. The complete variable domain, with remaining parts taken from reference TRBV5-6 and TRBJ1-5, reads DAGVTQSPTHLIKTRGQQVTLRCSPKSGHDTVSWYQQALGQGPQFIFQYYEEEERQRGNFPDRFSGHQFPNYSSELNVNALLLGDSALYLCASSLAGFNQPQHFGDGTRLSIL.

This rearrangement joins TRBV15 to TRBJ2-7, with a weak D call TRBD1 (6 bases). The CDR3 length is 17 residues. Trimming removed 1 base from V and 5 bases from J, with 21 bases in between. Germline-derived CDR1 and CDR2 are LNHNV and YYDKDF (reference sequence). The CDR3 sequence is CATSRVVGRGSVNEQYF. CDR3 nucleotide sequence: TGTGCCACCAGCAGAGTTGTAGGCAGGGGATCGGTCAACGAGCAGTACTTC.

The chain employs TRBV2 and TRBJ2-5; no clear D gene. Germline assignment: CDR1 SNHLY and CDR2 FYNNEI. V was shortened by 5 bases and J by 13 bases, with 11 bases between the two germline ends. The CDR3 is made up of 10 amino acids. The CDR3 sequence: CASSRQKSYF. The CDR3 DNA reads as TGTGCCAGCAGTAGACAAAAGTCGTACTTC.

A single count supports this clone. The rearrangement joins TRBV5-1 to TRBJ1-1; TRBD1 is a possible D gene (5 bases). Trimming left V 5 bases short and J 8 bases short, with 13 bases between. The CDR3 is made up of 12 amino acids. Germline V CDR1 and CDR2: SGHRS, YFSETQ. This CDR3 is CASSEGRGEAFF. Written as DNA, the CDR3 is TGCGCCAGCAGTGAGGGACGGGGGGAAGCTTTCTTT.

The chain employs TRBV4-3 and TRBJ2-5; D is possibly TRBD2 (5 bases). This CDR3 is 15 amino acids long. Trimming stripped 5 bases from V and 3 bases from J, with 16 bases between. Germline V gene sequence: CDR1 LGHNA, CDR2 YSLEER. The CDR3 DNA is TGCGCCAGCAGCAGCCACACGGGGTTGAAAGAGACCCAGTACTTC. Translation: CASSSHTGLKETQYF.

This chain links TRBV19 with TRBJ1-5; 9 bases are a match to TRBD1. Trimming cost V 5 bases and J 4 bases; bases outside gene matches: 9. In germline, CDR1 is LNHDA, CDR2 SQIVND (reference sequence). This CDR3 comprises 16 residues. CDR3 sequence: CASSHRQGDENQPQHF. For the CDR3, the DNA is TGTGCCAGTAGTCACCGACAGGGGGATGAAAATCAGCCCCAGCATTTT.

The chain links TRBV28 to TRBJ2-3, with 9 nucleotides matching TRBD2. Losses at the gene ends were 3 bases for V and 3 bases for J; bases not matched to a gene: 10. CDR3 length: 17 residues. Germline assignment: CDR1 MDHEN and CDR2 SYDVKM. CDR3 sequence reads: CASSLAGSGGGTDTQYF. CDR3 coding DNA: TGTGCCAGCAGTTTGGCGGGTAGCGGGGGAGGGACAGATACGCAGTATTTT.

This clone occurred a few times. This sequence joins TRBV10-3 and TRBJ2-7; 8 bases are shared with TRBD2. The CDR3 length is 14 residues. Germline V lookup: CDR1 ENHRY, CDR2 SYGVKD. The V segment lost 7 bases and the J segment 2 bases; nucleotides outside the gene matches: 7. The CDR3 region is CAINPGTSTYEQYF. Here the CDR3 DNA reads TGTGCCATCAACCCCGGGACTAGTACCTACGAGCAGTACTTC.

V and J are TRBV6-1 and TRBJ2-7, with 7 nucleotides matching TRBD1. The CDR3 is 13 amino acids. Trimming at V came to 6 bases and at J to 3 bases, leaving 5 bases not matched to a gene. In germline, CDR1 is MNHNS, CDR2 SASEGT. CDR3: CASSLGDSYEQYF. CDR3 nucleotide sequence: TGTGCCAGCAGCCTAGGGGACAGCTACGAGCAGTACTTC.

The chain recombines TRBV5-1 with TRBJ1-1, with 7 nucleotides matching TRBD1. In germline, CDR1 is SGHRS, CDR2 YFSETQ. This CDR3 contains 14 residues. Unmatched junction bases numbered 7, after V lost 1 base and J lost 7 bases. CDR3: CASSLYGDRDEAFF. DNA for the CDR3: TGCGCCAGCAGCTTGTATGGTGACAGGGATGAAGCTTTCTTT.

The CDR3 loop reads CAIAPRSQETQYF. CDR3 DNA sequence: TGTGCCATCGCCCCCCGGTCGCAAGAGACCCAGTACTTC. This chain connects TRBV10-3 to TRBJ2-5, with D unresolved. The CDR3 has 13 amino acids. Trimming shortened V by 8 bases and J by 2 bases, and 12 bases separated the two germline ends. Looked up from germline, CDR1 is ENHRY and CDR2 is SYGVKD.

The CDR3 DNA follows: TGTGCCAGTAGTATTCGGACAGCTACCTACGAGCAGTACTTC. It translates to CASSIRTATYEQYF. The J gene is TRBJ2-7, the V gene TRBV19; maybe TRBD1 (6 bases). The germline V and J ends were trimmed by 3 bases and 2 bases, with 11 bases remaining between them. Germline values: CDR1 LNHDA, CDR2 SQIVND (reference sequence). The CDR3 is 14 amino acids.

The DNA for the CDR3 is TGTGCCAGCAGTGAAAGTCCGAGGACCATATATTTT. Protein sequence: CASSESPRTIYF. The chain combines TRBV2 with TRBJ1-3; no clear D gene. The CDR3 runs to 12 residues. V lost 2 bases, J lost 10 bases, and 9 bases lay in between. Germline CDR1 SNHLY, CDR2 FYNNEI.

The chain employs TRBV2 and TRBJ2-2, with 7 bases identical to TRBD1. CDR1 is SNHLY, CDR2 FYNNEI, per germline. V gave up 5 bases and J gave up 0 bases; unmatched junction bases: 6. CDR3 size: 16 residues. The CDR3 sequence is CASSSTGTANTGELFF. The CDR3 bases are TGTGCCAGCAGTTCTACCGGGACAGCGAACACCGGGGAGCTGTTTTTT.